These 32 T cell receptor beta chains share one sample of origin, sequenced in a study of post-analysis software for immune sequencing data. These TCRs' antigens remain unknown. Unique molecular identifiers were present in the TCR beta cDNA libraries. TCRdb fed the PCR reads into MiXCR, producing one record per CDR3 protein. The table has roughly 620,000 distinct CDR3 sequences, roughly 47% seen once; the top ten hold under 2%. General study results and limits: The five TRBV segments detected at higher frequency in patients than in controls included TRBV5-6, TRBV5-1 and TRBV20-1.

Sequenced sample: blood. The source is a girl aged 5 to 17 with multiple sclerosis.

V and J are TRBV5-1 and TRBJ1-5; D ambiguous. CDR3 length: 17 amino acids. V was pared by 0 bases and J by 1 base, with 14 bases between. CDR1 and CDR2 (germline): SGHRS, YFSETQ. The CDR3 loop is CASSLAPIKISNQPQHF. CDR3 DNA: TGCGCCAGCAGCTTGGCTCCGATTAAGATAAGCAATCAGCCCCAGCATTTT.

The chain recombines TRBV2 with TRBJ2-7; 10 bases align to TRBD2. Near its end, the DNA agrees better with TRBJ2-5, so the J call may be wrong. Germline values: CDR1 SNHLY, CDR2 FYNNEI. The length of the CDR3 is 14 residues. The CDR3 DNA reads as TGTGCCAGCCATCCTGGACTAGCGGAAGAGACCCAGTACTTC. Translating it yields CASHPGLAEETQYF.

This chain uses TRBV3-1 with TRBJ2-5; D is unresolved. The CDR3 is 15 residues long. V was clipped by 1 base and J by 1 base, with 10 bases between them. Germline CDR1 is LGHDT and CDR2 is YNNKEL (reference sequence). CDR3 sequence (DNA): TGTGCCAGCAGCCAAGGAAGCGACGGCCAAGAGACCCAGTACTTC. As protein: CASSQGSDGQETQYF.

The chain joins TRBV7-2 to TRBJ1-4; D not resolved. Trimming shortened V by 5 bases and J by 0 bases, and 13 bases separated the two germline ends. The CDR3 is 16 residues long. Germline values: CDR1 SGHTA, CDR2 FQGNSA. CDR3 protein: CASSQMAVATNEKLFF. Here the CDR3 DNA reads TGTGCCAGCAGCCAAATGGCGGTTGCAACTAATGAAAAACTGTTTTTT.

The V gene is TRBV5-1, the J gene TRBJ2-3; TRBD2 aligns across 10 bases. Germline CDR1 and CDR2: SGHRS and YFSETQ. CDR3 length: 14 residues. With V trimmed by 6 bases and J by 5 bases, 6 bases remained unmatched. The CDR3 nucleotides read TGCGCCAGCAAAAGCGGGAGGGCGGAAGATACGCAGTATTTT. Its translation is CASKSGRAEDTQYF.

In the case of this clonotype: The junction shows a germline mismatch at one end, possibly a read error. CDR3 amino acids: CASSLWTGGNEQFF. CDR3 nucleotides: TGTGCTAGCAGCTTATGGACGGGAGGGAATGAGCAGTTCTTC. The chain employs TRBV7-7 and TRBJ2-1, with 8 nucleotides matching TRBD2. Per the germline V gene, CDR1 is SSHAT and CDR2 is FNYEAQ (reference sequence). This CDR3 is built from 14 residues.

This clonotype was detected a few times. This chain joins TRBV20-1 and TRBJ2-7; a possible D gene is TRBD2 (6 bases). The germline V gene encodes CDR1 DFQATT and CDR2 SNEGSKA (reference sequence). Trimming removed 3 bases at V and 4 bases at J, with 16 bases between. CDR3 size: 14 residues. The CDR3 protein is CSASPSGSFYEQYF. DNA of the CDR3: TGCAGTGCTAGTCCCTCCGGGAGCTTTTACGAGCAGTACTTC.

This clonotype was seen a handful of times. The gene calls are TRBV3-1 and TRBJ1-2; D is ambiguous. Trimming took 5 bases from V and 6 from J, leaving 16 bases between them. CDR3 length: 14 amino acids. From germline, CDR1 is LGHDT and CDR2 YNNKEL (reference sequence). CDR3 nucleotide sequence: TGTGCCAGCAGCTCCCTGGAACAGCTGAATGGCTACACCTTC. This sequence encodes CASSSLEQLNGYTF. Using reference TRBV3-1 and TRBJ1-2 for the parts outside the CDR3, the full variable domain is DTAVSQTPKYLVTQMGNDKSIKCEQNLGHDTMYWYKQDSKKFLKIMFSYNNKELIINETVPNRFSPKSPDKAHLNLHINSLELGDSAVYFCASSSLEQLNGYTFGSGTRLTVV.

This chain connects TRBV4-1 to TRBJ2-7, with 10 nucleotides matching TRBD1. CDR1 MGHRA and CDR2 YSYEKL come from the germline V gene. The trim removed 3 bases at V and 3 bases at J, leaving 5 bases unmatched. The CDR3 has 15 residues. The CDR3 DNA is TGCGCCAGCAGCCATACCGGGACAGGGGTCTACGAGCAGTACTTC. Amino acids: CASSHTGTGVYEQYF.

This clonotype has just a few counts. The junction and the germline gene differ at one end; a read error may be behind it. The rearrangement joins TRBV24-1 to TRBJ1-2; 10 bases match TRBD1. There are 14 residues in the CDR3. The germline CDR1 and CDR2 sequences are KGHDR and SFDVKD. As DNA, the CDR3 is TGTGCCACGAGTGCGGGACAGGGGAACTACGGCTACACCTTC. Its translation is CATSAGQGNYGYTF.

This clonotype has a single count. The chain carries TRBV3-1 and TRBJ1-1; D uncertain. Deletions cut 0 bases from V and 3 bases from J, with 8 bases between. The CDR3 has 14 residues. Germline-derived CDR1 and CDR2 are LGHDT and YNNKEL (reference sequence). The CDR3 sequence is CASSQDPSDTEAFF. CDR3 DNA: TGTGCCAGCAGCCAAGATCCCTCAGACACTGAAGCTTTCTTT.

The rearrangement links TRBV12-3 or TRBV12-4 to TRBJ1-1; D not certain. Between the trimmed V and J ends, which lost 2 bases and 6 bases, there was a span of 10 bases. This CDR3 is built from 13 residues. CDR3 protein: CASSLSWRAEAFF. In DNA, the CDR3 is TGTGCCAGCAGTTTATCCTGGAGGGCTGAAGCTTTCTTT.

In its sample, this clonotype was seen a few times. This chain links TRBV12-3 or TRBV12-4 with TRBJ2-7; 8 bases match TRBD1. V shed 6 bases, J shed 5 bases, and the junction held 9 bases outside the gene matches. The CDR3 totals 14 residues. Written as DNA, the CDR3 is TGTGCCAGCAGCTACTGGACAGGGAATAACGAGCAGTACTTC. Translated, it gives CASSYWTGNNEQYF.

The chain recombines TRBV29-1 with TRBJ1-2; no firm D call. The CDR3 spans 12 residues. V lost 5 bases, J lost 6 bases, and 13 bases lay in between. Germline V CDR1 and CDR2: SQVTM, ANQGSEA. For the CDR3, the DNA is TGCAGCGTTCCCTCGACCCAGCATGGCTACACCTTC. It encodes CSVPSTQHGYTF.

The rearrangement uses TRBV29-1 and TRBJ2-1, with 8 bases matching TRBD2. This CDR3 is built from 16 residues. J lost 3 bases, V lost 0 bases, and 7 bases had no gene match. Germline-derived CDR1 and CDR2 are SQVTM and ANQGSEA. Here the CDR3 DNA reads TGCAGCGTTGAAGATCCCCAGCGGGGGTTCTACAATGAGCAGTTCTTC. Translation: CSVEDPQRGFYNEQFF.

This clonotype was observed a few times. The V call is TRBV20-1, the J call TRBJ2-5, with D uncertain. This CDR3 region has 13 residues. Germline V gives CDR1 DFQATT, CDR2 SNEGSKA (reference sequence). Trimming took off 3 bases at V and 0 bases at J, with 8 bases between the two ends. CDR3 DNA: TGCAGTGCTAGTGCGGTGTACCAAGAGACCCAGTACTTC. Protein sequence: CSASAVYQETQYF.

The chain combines TRBV2 with TRBJ2-1; possibly TRBD1 for D (5 bases). Germline CDR1 reads SNHLY; CDR2 reads FYNNEI. V was pared by 3 bases and J by 13 bases, with 16 bases between. The CDR3 sequence is 13 residues long. The CDR3 sequence is CASSDEVLGPQFF. The CDR3 nucleotides are TGTGCCAGCAGTGACGAGGTTCTGGGGCCCCAGTTCTTC. Using reference TRBV2 and TRBJ2-1 for the parts outside the CDR3, the full variable domain is EPEVTQTPSHQVTQMGQEVILRCVPISNHLYFYWYRQILGQKVEFLVSFYNNEISEKSEIFDDQFSVERPDGSNFTLKIRSTKLEDSAMYFCASSDEVLGPQFFGPGTRLTVL.

This chain links TRBV4-1 with TRBJ2-7; D gene uncertain. Per the germline V gene, CDR1 is MGHRA and CDR2 is YSYEKL. The CDR3 has 14 residues. V lost 0 bases to trimming and J lost 1 base, with 7 bases between them. CDR3: CASSQDINSYEQYF. In DNA form, the CDR3 reads TGCGCCAGCAGCCAAGATATTAATTCCTACGAGCAGTACTTC.

The rearrangement links TRBV28 to TRBJ2-6; tentatively, D is TRBD1 or TRBD2 (5 bases each). This CDR3 spans 16 amino acids. V gave up 4 bases and J gave up 0 bases, with 10 bases separating them. From germline, CDR1 is MDHEN and CDR2 SYDVKM. Here the CDR3 reads CASSSQGPSGANVLTF. CDR3 DNA sequence: TGTGCCAGCAGTTCGCAGGGACCCTCTGGGGCCAACGTCCTGACTTTC. The variable domain in full, with the rest retrieved from reference TRBV28 and TRBJ2-6, is DVKVTQSSRYLVKRTGEKVFLECVQDMDHENMFWYRQDPGLGLRLIYFSYDVKMKEKGDIPEGYSVSREKKERFSLILESASTNQTSMYLCASSSQGPSGANVLTFGAGSRLTVL.

This clonotype turned up a few times. The chain employs TRBV5-8 and TRBJ2-5; unclear D gene. CDR1 is SGHTS and CDR2 is YDEGEE in the germline V gene. The CDR3 runs to 14 residues. Trimming cost V 5 bases and J 2 bases, with 13 bases left between them. For the CDR3, the DNA is TGTGCCAGCAGTTCGGCCACAACTCAAGAGACCCAGTACTTC. Translated: CASSSATTQETQYF.

The chain carries TRBV5-5 and TRBJ2-1; the match to TRBD2 covers 7 bases. The CDR3 consists of 15 residues. CDR1 SGHKS and CDR2 YYEKEE come from the germline V gene (reference sequence). V dropped 4 bases and J dropped 9; count of bases not matched to a gene: 13. CDR3 coding DNA: TGTGCCAGCAGCCTCCGGACTAGTGAGGATAGTGAGCAGTTCTTC. This codes for CASSLRTSEDSEQFF.

The chain couples TRBV12-3 or TRBV12-4 to TRBJ2-2; 12 bases agree with TRBD2. The V segment lost 2 bases and the J segment 7 bases; nucleotides outside the gene matches: 5. The CDR3 has 16 amino acids. The CDR3 here is CASSLLLAGGDGELFF. As DNA, the CDR3 is TGTGCCAGCAGTTTACTACTAGCGGGAGGCGACGGGGAGCTGTTTTTT.

The rearrangement uses TRBV12-3 or TRBV12-4 and TRBJ2-1; D not resolved. There are 15 residues in the CDR3. V was cut by 5 bases and J by 4 bases, with 15 bases left in between. The CDR3 DNA follows: TGTGCCAGCAGTCCATCTGGGTACTTATACAATGAGCAGTTCTTC. Protein sequence: CASSPSGYLYNEQFF.

CDR3 bases: TGTGCCAGCAGTTACCTGCCGGGAGTGGAGACCCAGTACTTC. Protein: CASSYLPGVETQYF. The chain recombines TRBV6-5 with TRBJ2-5; D is perhaps TRBD2 (6 bases). Germline V CDR1 and CDR2: MNHEY, SVGAGI. V shed 2 bases and J shed 5 bases, with 12 bases lying between them. There are 14 residues in the CDR3.

This clonotype was seen at least ten times. V is TRBV29-1 and J is TRBJ2-5; a possible D gene is TRBD2 (5 bases). This CDR3 is 15 amino acids long. Germline CDR1 and CDR2: SQVTM and ANQGSEA. V was clipped by 4 bases and J by 2 bases, with 17 bases between them. CDR3 sequence reads: CSVGPRPTTQETQYF. The CDR3 DNA follows: TGCAGCGTTGGCCCCCGACCGACTACACAAGAGACCCAGTACTTC.

In DNA form, the CDR3 reads TGTGCCAGCAGTGATTCGGGGGCTCTAGTCCGGGAGGGCTATGGCTACACCTTC. It translates to CASSDSGALVREGYGYTF. The J gene is TRBJ1-2, the V gene TRBV2; perhaps TRBD1 as D (6 bases). Germline loops: CDR1 SNHLY, CDR2 FYNNEI. The V end was cut by 3 bases, the J end by 4 bases, with 24 bases between. The CDR3 length is 18 residues.

The chain has TRBV12-3 or TRBV12-4 and TRBJ2-3; 7 positions agree with TRBD2. V lost 6 bases and J lost 4; bases outside the gene matches: 16. The CDR3 covers 17 residues. CDR3 sequence reads: CASSLTRGRVSADTQYF. Written as DNA, the CDR3 is TGTGCCAGCAGCCTTACGCGGGGGAGGGTCAGCGCAGATACGCAGTATTTT.

The chain couples TRBV6-2 or TRBV6-3 to TRBJ2-7, with D hard to call. This CDR3 is 15 amino acids long. CDR1 and CDR2 (germline): MNHEY, SVGEGT. Trimming cost V 2 bases and J 0 bases, with 11 bases left between them. The DNA for the CDR3 is TGTGCCAGCAGTTACCCCCCCGACGGCTCCTACGAGCAGTACTTC. Encoded protein: CASSYPPDGSYEQYF.

This chain connects TRBV7-2 to TRBJ1-4; D call uncertain. The CDR3 is 13 residues long. Germline-derived CDR1 and CDR2 are SGHTA and FQGNSA. V was pared by 5 bases and J by 6 bases, with 10 bases between. In DNA form, the CDR3 reads TGTGCCAGCAGCCCTGTCAAAGATGAAAAACTGTTTTTT. Its protein product is CASSPVKDEKLFF. The full variable domain, completed using reference TRBV7-2 and TRBJ1-4, is GAGVSQSPSNKVTEKGKDVELRCDPISGHTALYWYRQSLGQGLEFLIYFQGNSAPDKSGLPSDRFSAERTGGSVSTLTIQRTQQEDSAVYLCASSPVKDEKLFFGSGTQLSVL.

J is TRBJ1-1 and V is TRBV12-3 or TRBV12-4; 7 positions match TRBD1. The CDR3 extends over 16 amino acids. Trimming cost V 1 base and J 5 bases; bases outside gene matches: 10. In nucleotides, the CDR3 is TGTGCCAGCAGTTTAGACACCTACAGGGGCGGGACTGAAGCTTTCTTT. This sequence encodes CASSLDTYRGGTEAFF.

The chain joins TRBV6-1 to TRBJ1-4; possible D gene TRBD1, 6 bases. Germline assignment: CDR1 MNHNS and CDR2 SASEGT. The CDR3 sequence is 13 residues long. The V end was cut by 10 bases, the J end by 7 bases, with 16 bases between. CDR3 coding DNA: TGTGCCATCGGGGGGCCCAGGAGTGAAAAACTGTTTTTT. It yields the protein CAIGGPRSEKLFF.

The genes are TRBV7-2 and TRBJ1-2; D is perhaps TRBD1 (6 bases). The V end was cut by 4 bases, the J end by 8 bases, with 8 bases between. There are 11 residues in the CDR3. Looked up from germline, CDR1 is SGHTA and CDR2 is FQGNSA. The chain's CDR3 is CASSSGDGYTF. CDR3 in DNA: TGTGCCAGCAGCTCAGGGGACGGCTACACCTTC.